This T cell receptor (beta chain) was sequenced during a study of cytomegalovirus exposure and HLA in healthy donors (dated by TCRdb to 2016 to 2017). Some background on the complete study: According to an earlier analysis of 550 to 750 of the donors, about 179 million T cells yielded approximately 120 million unique TCR beta sequences and roughly 280 Gb of sequence data. In a later analysis, previously published TCR beta repertoires from about 670 donors were re-analyzed and high-resolution HLA genotyping was added so that TCR occurrence patterns could be studied. Roughly five DR-DQ haplotypes were handled as single units for association and clustering, since linkage in the cohort was strong. The aim of the study was to test whether cataloging public T cell receptors could identify signatures of past pathogen exposure. Using immunosequencing, the study profiled T cell repertoires from 500 to 800 subjects and related those repertoires to cytomegalovirus serostatus. Around 320 gigabases of sequencing data and approximately 85 million unique TCR sequences were included in an early release covering several hundred HLA-typed donors. The genetic ancestry cluster associated with self-reported Caucasian donors included over 65% of the approximately 400 genotyped donors. The number of typed donors differed by locus: about 620-640 for A, B, C, DRB1 and DQB1; 500 to 550 for DQA1; roughly 600 for DPA1; and around 450 for DPB1. Donor age, sex, ethnicity and CMV serostatus were compiled together with the repertoire data. In an earlier analysis of a few hundred of the donors, high-throughput TCR beta sequencing was used to judge whether each TCR beta V gene segment behaved as functional or pseudogenic. A separate validation cohort of more than 100 different subjects was used in addition to the roughly 700-subject first cohort. High-throughput TCR immunosequencing, statistical association of individual TCRs with disease status, and machine learning were combined to predict cytomegalovirus infection status. All discovery cohort repertoires had been generated using a single sequencing platform. Rather than drawing on any new phenotypic data, the later analysis identified candidate immune exposures from TCR beta sequences and the way those sequences occurred across donors. Among over 350 genotyped donors of the cohort, an average of about 240,000 unique TCR beta nucleotide sequences were sequenced per donor, roughly a sixth of them non-productive. Genome-wide SNP genotypes for about 60% of the 666 donors were used in a later genetic analysis, which treated that subset as a discovery cohort. Both class I and class II loci were covered by HLA typing, at four-digit resolution.

In total, 600 or so healthy bone marrow donors made up the cohort. At the time of sampling, all cohort members were nominally healthy, though unrecorded immune exposures were likely present. The donor was CMV seropositive and was included in the group of around 300 seropositive cohort members. Every donor gave a peripheral blood sample, and the peripheral blood mononuclear cells from that sample were used for TCR beta sequencing. Genomic DNA was extracted from the blood cell samples with the Qiagen DNeasy Blood Extraction Kit. Libraries were made using the immunoSEQ multiplex PCR assay. The multiplex PCR relied on a mix of 60 forward primers for TCR Vbeta segments and 13 reverse primers for TCR Jbeta segments. A multiplex PCR assay on genomic DNA amplified the CDR3 region of rearranged TCR beta genes. The Illumina HiSeq System was used to sequence the amplified TCR beta libraries as 87-base-pair reads. The published analysis was carried out like this. A later analysis tallied some 79 million unique TCR beta chains across the 700 or so repertoires, and approximately 12 million of those chains were shared by two or more donors. To remove PCR and sequencing errors, raw reads were error-corrected and collapsed into unique sequences using a nearest-neighbor algorithm that merged closely related sequences. Alignment of CDR3 sequences to IMGT reference sequences was used to assign V, D and J gene segments. For a sequence to be retained, a match of at least six nucleotides to both a V gene segment and a J gene segment was required. Rearrangements were classified as productive when the CDR3 lacked stop codons and remained in frame with V and J, and all other rearrangements were classified as non-productive. Following IMGT convention, CDR3 was defined as the stretch from the second conserved V-encoded cysteine to the conserved J-encoded phenylalanine. The earlier analysis of a few hundred of the donors excluded any sequence lacking an unambiguous match to a single V gene segment. An earlier analysis of over 450 of the donors classified V segments as functional when productive rearrangements were above 56.7% and as segregating when the standard deviation between donors was above 5%. A statistical classification framework was built for diagnosing cytomegalovirus status from the catalog of TCR beta chain sequences. V and J gene assignment, in a later analysis, came from comparing TCR nucleotide sequences with IMGT/GENE-DB human TR gene sequences. The TCRdist pipeline was used in a later analysis to assign CDR3 sequences and most-parsimonious VDJ recombination scenarios. A later analysis defined each TCR beta chain by its CDR3 amino acid sequence plus V-gene family, and excluded reads lacking a unique V-gene family. To address suspected cross-contamination and a sequencing artifact, a later analysis removed approximately 590 highly shared, low-generation-probability nucleotide sequences. A later analysis calculated a clonal expansion index for each public chain from normalized within-repertoire ranks of inferred template counts. In a later analysis, generation probabilities were computed using a VDJ recombination model fitted to out-of-frame rearrangements, and the results were checked against IGoR. In a later analysis, hypergeometric tests were used to score TCR-TCR, TCR-HLA and TCR-CMV co-occurrence, with a repertoire-size bias correction applied to TCR pairs. To estimate false discovery rates, a later analysis permuted the HLA or CMV assignments 20 times. A later analysis grouped co-occurring TCRs with DBSCAN, adding TCRdist sequence similarity when clustering within HLA-allele-positive subsets. Co-occurrence clustering excluded repertoires with fewer than 30,000 or more than 120,000 public chains, plus five with anomalous nucleotide sharing. Drawn from immuneACCESS, this table holds only the in-frame rearrangements with V and J called that TCRdb kept. Clones are partly lost; checked studies trace under half to an unresolved V gene and leave the rest unexplained. The V and J calls and clone size were taken over from that table, and D and trimming were inferred from the DNA. Recorded for this sample are approximately 260,000 clones; 84% of them occurred a single time. The ten largest clones take up 1.5% to 2.5% of the sample.

What the authors observed across the whole study: The study listed over 150 TCR beta chains as associated with cytomegalovirus. In an earlier analysis of some 500 of the donors, most TCR beta V segments appeared in productive rearrangements about 87% or about 30% of the time, broadly matching IMGT annotations. Sequencing depth was assumed to be roughly uniform across donors in the presence/absence analyses, though that assumption may not hold. Most CMV-associated TCR beta chains appeared to be HLA-restricted in a later analysis, and the HLA associations seemed to be driven largely by CMV exposure. A cluster of highly shared sequence variants was judged likely to be a technical artifact of the sequencing pipeline. In vitro tests confirmed that a few of the cytomegalovirus-associated TCR beta chains recognize cytomegalovirus antigens. In a later genetic analysis, a missense DCLRE1C variant was associated with V-gene and J-gene trimming of TCR beta chains, and the association was replicated in an independent cohort. Because the 87-base-pair reads could not distinguish some IMGT-functional V segments, including TRBV6-2 and TRBV6-3, those segments were excluded. A further reported finding was that TCR beta sequences accurately predicted the HLA-A and HLA-B alleles for most subjects in the first cohort. For the cohort, immune exposure information was limited to CMV serostatus. In a later analysis, HLA-associated TCR beta chains showed more clonal expansion and lower generation probabilities than non-associated chains that were equally common. In this cohort, only TCR beta chains were sequenced, and detectable features were limited by the absence of alpha or paired-chain data. Correlated functional status among segregating V segments might reflect linkage disequilibrium, but an unknown experimental factor could not be ruled out. Most TCR sequences were seen in very few donors, while some public TCRs were found in many individuals. Because HLA typing was unavailable for some donors at each locus, only the typed subset was used in association tests. A later analysis associated around 16,000 TCR beta sequences with specific HLA alleles at a false discovery rate of 0.05. Several of the top co-occurrence clusters appeared to be linked to parvovirus B19, influenza, CMV and Epstein-Barr virus, according to a later analysis. Cytomegalovirus status was reported to be diagnosed by the classifier with high specificity and sensitivity in both the original and validation cohorts. Because counts were too low, more than 15 rarely observed V segments, including chromosome 9 orphons, were excluded from the earlier analysis of 587 of the donors. Strong co-occurrence of HLA alleles, especially DR and DQ, made assigning TCR associations to individual alleles difficult. In a later genetic analysis, fewer N-insertions in productive TCRs were reported among donors in an Asian-associated ancestry cluster than the approximately 710-donor mean. The authors suggested that the approach could potentially be generalized to other disease states and immunological phenotypes. A later analysis found that TCR association rates varied across HLA loci, with DRB1 alleles showing the most associated TCRs and HLA-C alleles the fewest.

About this clone: It lacks a known antigen. Base quality data are lacking; no much larger clone is found one base away.

CDR1 and CDR2, looked up from the germline V gene (reference sequence), are SEHNR and FQNEAQ. A distance of 18 bases separates the germline ends of V and J, which lose 3 bases and 6 bases respectively. Inclusive of the bounding cysteine and phenylalanine, the CDR3 is 16 residues long. Left in the record is the CDR3 DNA by itself, 48 bases read in frame from the first base. This receptor was taken from a woman between 40 and 55 years old in good health and CMV-seropositive. The chain uses TRBV7-9 and TRBJ2-1; tentative D gene TRBD1, with 5 bases matching. What was sequenced was PBMCs. The nucleotide sequence reads TGTGCCAGCAGCTTGGGCAGGGAAATCAAGGCCAATGAGCAGTTCTTC. This codes for CASSLGREIKANEQFF.